This T cell receptor beta chain comes out of a study of cytomegalovirus exposure and HLA in healthy donors. Overall study findings and caveats: Listed as cytomegalovirus-associated were around 160 TCR beta chains. 16,951 TCR beta sequences were associated with HLA alleles at 0.05 false discovery rate in a later analysis. CMV serostatus was the only recorded immune exposure for donors.

Healthy bone marrow donors made up the donor group. The CDR3 runs 16 residues. Germline-derived CDR1 and CDR2 are SGHTA and FQGTGA. Trimming removed 5 bases from V and 2 bases from J, with 15 bases in between. A word on this clone: Its antigen remains unidentified.

PCR employed 60 Vbeta and 13 Jbeta primers. TCRdb keeps only in-frame clones here, not all; method: immunoSEQ multiplex PCR. The sample yields around 130,000 clones, about four fifths seen once. The source material was PBMCs. The chain joins TRBV7-3 to TRBJ2-2; possibly TRBD1 for D (5 bases). The receptor was derived from a male donor in good health and CMV-seropositive. CDR3 loop: CASSPATALNTGELFF. The CDR3 coding sequence is TGTGCCAGCAGCCCCGCGACAGCCTTAAACACCGGGGAGCTGTTTTTT. Based on the CDR3 plus reference TRBV7-3 and TRBJ2-2, the full variable domain is GAGVSQTPSNKVTEKGKYVELRCDPISGHTALYWYRQSLGQGPEFLIYFQGTGAADDSGLPNDRFFAVRPEGSVSTLKIQRTERGDSAVYLCASSPATALNTGELFFGEGSRLTVL.